The clone carrying this T cell receptor (beta chain) was detected many times. Its cognate antigen is unknown. This entry belongs to a study of T cell clonality in common variable immunodeficiency. TCRdb's copy holds only in-frame clones and misses some; the assay was immunoSEQ multiplex PCR. The sample includes tens of thousands of clones, none of them occurring once. Study-level results: Compared with controls, CVID subjects had fewer shared TCRbeta clones. Common variable immunodeficiency TCR beta sequences reportedly had fewer deletions and N-nucleotide insertions.

Reduced serum IgG, IgA and/or IgM plus specific antibody deficiency defined CVID. This clonotype originated in a human donor with common variable immunodeficiency. The specimen was peripheral blood mononuclear cells.

The DNA read from the CDR3 is TGCGCCAGCAGCTTGGAAAGGGGGCGCGACCTATACAATGAG. Protein sequence: CASSLERGRDLYNE. The CDR3 in its entirety is CASSLERGRDLYNEQFF. V is TRBV5-1 and J is TRBJ2-1; 7 nucleotides match TRBD1. Read coverage stops 3 residues before the CDR3 terminus; the germline J gene supplies the remainder. CDR3 length equals 17 residues. Looked up from germline, CDR1 is SGHRS and CDR2 is YFSETQ. Losses at the gene ends were 0 bases for V and 4 bases for J; bases not matched to a gene: 10.